Reported below is one T cell receptor (beta chain). Its antigen is as yet unknown. The PCR used 60 Vbeta and 13 Jbeta primers. TCRdb keeps only in-frame clones here, not all; method: immunoSEQ multiplex PCR. The data contain more than 110,000 clones, 70% to 85% of them seen just once; the ten biggest clones take up about 10%. The data originate from a study of cytomegalovirus exposure and HLA in healthy donors. Trimming shortened V by 5 bases and J by 2 bases, and 15 bases separated the two germline ends. Per germline, CDR1 KGHSH and CDR2 LQKENI. This CDR3 region has 15 residues. Study-level results: Highest at DRB1 and lowest at HLA-C, TCR association rates differed among HLA loci in a later analysis. The dataset shows that most TCR sequences were rare, while some public TCRs occurred in many donors.

The sample was PBMCs. The J gene is TRBJ1-1, the V gene TRBV18; D might be TRBD1 (6 bases). The receptor's source is a woman in her forties or fifties in good health and CMV-seropositive. CDR3 loop: CASSGSTGRNTEAFF. CDR3 nucleotide sequence: TGTGCCAGCTCAGGGTCGACAGGACGTAACACTGAAGCTTTCTTT.